These 25 T cell receptor beta chains were sequenced from one sample in a study of blood T cell repertoires in COVID-19. Produced via immunoSEQ multiplex PCR; TCRdb's table is partial and in-frame only. The sample has roughly 290,000 clones; approximately 86% are singletons. The source material was peripheral blood. These receptors were collected from a human donor with COVID-19, enrolled during active disease. The donor label of this sample is uncertain.

The chain is built from TRBV29-1 and TRBJ1-6; TRBD1 agrees at 9 bases. J gave up 7 bases and V 5 bases, and 3 bases lay outside the gene matches. The V gene's germline CDR1 is SQVTM and CDR2 ANQGSEA. The CDR3 is 13 amino acids. In DNA, the CDR3 is TGCAGCGTTAGGGACAGGGTAAATTCACCCCTCCACTTT. It is translated as CSVRDRVNSPLHF.

The V gene is TRBV7-9, the J gene TRBJ2-7; 14 bases are a match to TRBD2. The CDR3 extends over 17 amino acids. J lost 2 bases, V lost 4 bases, and 7 bases had no gene match. CDR1 is SEHNR and CDR2 is FQNEAQ in the germline V gene (reference sequence). The DNA for the CDR3 is TGTGCCAGCAGCTCTAGTGGGGGACTAGCGGGAGCCTACGAGCAGTACTTC. The encoded protein is CASSSSGGLAGAYEQYF. The full variable domain, in which reference TRBV7-9 and TRBJ2-7 provide the parts outside the CDR3, is DTGVSQNPRHKITKRGQNVTFRCDPISEHNRLYWYRQTLGQGPEFLTYFQNEAQLEKSRLLSDRFSAERPKGSFSTLEIQRTEQGDSAMYLCASSSSGGLAGAYEQYFGPGTRLTVT.

V is TRBV29-1 and J is TRBJ2-1, with 7 bases matching TRBD1. There are 14 residues in the CDR3. J lost 4 bases, V lost 4 bases, and 7 bases had no gene match. The germline V gene encodes CDR1 SQVTM and CDR2 ANQGSEA. The CDR3 nucleotides read TGCAGCGTTGGGTCTCGACAGGGATACAATGAGCAGTTCTTC. Amino acid sequence: CSVGSRQGYNEQFF.

This sequence joins TRBV30 and TRBJ2-7; weak D call: TRBD1 (5 bases). Per the germline V gene, CDR1 is GTSNPN and CDR2 is SVGIG (reference sequence). The CDR3 runs to 13 residues. The V and J ends lost 5 bases and 5 bases respectively, with 16 bases between them. CDR3 sequence reads: CAWSRGGGDEQYF. The CDR3 DNA sequence: TGTGCCTGGTCTAGGGGCGGTGGGGACGAGCAGTACTTC.

V gene TRBV11-2 combines with J gene TRBJ1-1; 7 positions match TRBD1. The CDR3 has 15 amino acids. Germline V gives CDR1 SGHAT, CDR2 FQNNGV. With 4 bases clipped from V and 3 bases from J, the junction kept 8 bases outside the gene matches. CDR3 loop: CASSSTYRGDTEAFF. CDR3 DNA: TGTGCCAGCAGCTCCACGTACAGGGGCGACACTGAAGCTTTCTTT.

This clone was seen only once. This chain connects TRBV7-9 to TRBJ1-1, with D maybe TRBD1 (6 bases). The CDR3 runs to 12 residues. Germline CDR1 is SEHNR and CDR2 is FQNEAQ (reference sequence). V was shortened by 4 bases and J by 6 bases, with 9 bases between the two germline ends. The CDR3 sequence is CASSSGQPEAFF. CDR3 sequence (DNA): TGTGCCAGCAGCTCTGGACAGCCTGAAGCTTTCTTT.

V and J are TRBV18 and TRBJ2-7; TRBD2 aligns across 9 bases. Germline CDR1 and CDR2: KGHSH and LQKENI. This CDR3 has 15 amino acids. V lost 2 bases to trimming and J lost 6 bases; unmatched junction nucleotides: 8. This chain's CDR3 is CASSPEREAYLEQYF. For the CDR3, the DNA is TGTGCCAGCTCACCAGAGCGGGAGGCCTATCTCGAGCAGTACTTC.

In this sample, this clone turned up a few times. This chain joins TRBV18 and TRBJ2-6, with TRBD2 as a possible D gene (5 bases). Germline V gene sequence: CDR1 KGHSH, CDR2 LQKENI. This CDR3 has 17 residues. Trimming stripped 2 bases from V and 0 bases from J, with 11 bases between. The CDR3 spells CASSPTPGSSGANVLTF. In nucleotides, the CDR3 is TGTGCCAGCTCACCAACTCCGGGAAGCTCTGGGGCCAACGTCCTGACTTTC.

This chain uses TRBV29-1 with TRBJ1-1; D is possibly TRBD1 (6 bases). Germline values: CDR1 SQVTM, CDR2 ANQGSEA. Trimming took 7 bases from V and 0 from J, leaving 21 bases between them. This CDR3 region has 16 residues. CDR3 protein: CSGRGPLNTMNTEAFF. The CDR3 region has the DNA TGCAGCGGGCGGGGGCCCCTAAACACCATGAACACTGAAGCTTTCTTT.

The V and J genes are TRBV7-9 and TRBJ2-7, with 7 bases fitting TRBD1. From germline, CDR1 is SEHNR and CDR2 FQNEAQ (reference sequence). There are 13 residues in the CDR3. The trim removed 7 bases at V and 3 bases at J, leaving 6 bases unmatched. The CDR3 reads CASTGTELYEQYF. For the CDR3, the DNA is TGTGCCAGCACCGGGACAGAACTCTACGAGCAGTACTTC.

This rearrangement joins TRBV12-3 or TRBV12-4 to TRBJ1-6; D not resolved. CDR3 size: 13 residues. V was trimmed by 1 base and J by 5 bases, leaving 3 bases between them. CDR3 in DNA: TGTGCCAGCAGTTTAGGCGATAATTCACCCCTCCACTTT. Translation: CASSLGDNSPLHF.

The genes are TRBV28 and TRBJ1-2; the D is unclear. In germline, CDR1 is MDHEN, CDR2 SYDVKM. The V end lost 3 bases, the J end lost 1 base, and 6 bases lay between the germline ends. The CDR3 runs 13 residues. The DNA of the CDR3 is TGTGCCAGCAGTTTGGGCCTTAACTATGGCTACACCTTC. Its protein is CASSLGLNYGYTF.

J is TRBJ2-2 and V is TRBV19; 7 bases are a match to TRBD1. V was pared by 5 bases and J by 5 bases, with 8 bases of the junction left unmatched. Germline CDR1 LNHDA, CDR2 SQIVND (reference sequence). This CDR3 contains 15 residues. Here the CDR3 reads CASSLQGRRTGELFF. CDR3 DNA sequence: TGTGCCAGTAGTCTACAGGGGCGGAGGACCGGGGAGCTGTTTTTT.

CDR3 in DNA: TGTGCCAGCAGATCAGGGGTAAGCACAGATACGCAGTATTTT. It is translated as CASRSGVSTDTQYF. The J gene is TRBJ2-3, the V gene TRBV25-1; D may be TRBD1 (6 bases). The CDR3 extends over 14 amino acids. The germline V and J ends were trimmed by 6 bases and 0 bases, with 10 bases remaining between them. Per germline, CDR1 MGHDK and CDR2 SYGVNS.

The chain is built from TRBV11-3 and TRBJ2-1, with D possibly matching TRBD1 (6 bases). Trimming pared 2 bases from V and 10 bases from J, leaving 18 bases between. CDR3 length: 15 residues. Germline V gives CDR1 SGHNT, CDR2 YENEEA. CDR3 sequence reads: CASSLTPTGNHEQFF. CDR3 DNA: TGTGCCAGCAGCTTAACTCCCACAGGGAATCACGAGCAGTTCTTC.

The chain links TRBV4-1 to TRBJ2-3; D may be TRBD2 (5 bases). V gave up 4 bases and J gave up 1 base, with 12 bases separating them. The CDR3 totals 15 residues. CDR1 and CDR2 from the germline V gene are MGHRA and YSYEKL. The CDR3 protein is CASSLTGLRTDTQYF. The CDR3 DNA follows: TGCGCCAGCAGCCTAACTGGACTGCGCACAGATACGCAGTATTTT.

V is TRBV5-1 and J is TRBJ2-3; 7 nucleotides agree with TRBD1. The CDR3 contains 16 residues. Trimming at V came to 4 bases and at J to 1 base, leaving 9 bases not matched to a gene. Germline loops: CDR1 SGHRS, CDR2 YFSETQ. CDR3 sequence: CASSLEGTARTDTQYF. CDR3 DNA sequence: TGCGCCAGCAGCCTAGAGGGGACAGCCCGCACAGATACGCAGTATTTT.

This sequence joins TRBV28 and TRBJ1-5; 9 bases fit TRBD1. CDR1 and CDR2 (germline): MDHEN, SYDVKM. V was pared by 3 bases and J by 4 bases, with 19 bases of the junction left unmatched. The CDR3 spans 20 residues. For the CDR3, the DNA is TGTGCCAGCAGTTTTTATCTGGGACAGGGAGGCCGCGTTCGGAATCAGCCCCAGCATTTT. Translation gives CASSFYLGQGGRVRNQPQHF.

This chain's CDR3 is CASSLRSGRFQFF. DNA of the CDR3: TGTGCCAGCAGTTTGCGAAGCGGGAGGTTCCAGTTCTTC. This chain uses TRBV27 with TRBJ2-1, with TRBD2 matching 9 bases. Germline-derived CDR1 and CDR2 are MNHEY and SMNVEV (reference sequence). V lost 3 bases to trimming and J lost 13 bases; unmatched junction nucleotides: 7. The CDR3 is 13 residues long.

This clone was observed a single time. The genes are TRBV7-9 and TRBJ2-7; TRBD2 aligns across 11 bases. The CDR3 runs 16 residues. The germline V gene encodes CDR1 SEHNR and CDR2 FQNEAQ (reference sequence). V lost 4 bases and J lost 0; bases outside the gene matches: 5. CDR3 DNA sequence: TGTGCCAGCAGCTATACCGGACTAGCGGGCTCCTACGAGCAGTACTTC. Its protein product is CASSYTGLAGSYEQYF.

The chain joins TRBV7-9 to TRBJ1-4; D is undetermined. The V gene lost 5 bases and the J gene lost 7 bases, with 14 bases spanning the gap. The CDR3 length is 14 residues. The germline CDR1 and CDR2 sequences are SEHNR and FQNEAQ (reference sequence). CDR3 amino acids: CASSPGLTAEKLFF. CDR3 nucleotide sequence: TGTGCCAGCAGCCCGGGTCTCACTGCTGAAAAACTGTTTTTT.

The rearrangement joins TRBV4-3 to TRBJ1-2; TRBD1 agrees at 8 bases. The CDR3 consists of 15 residues. V lost 3 bases, J lost 4 bases, and 7 bases stayed unmatched. Per germline, CDR1 LGHNA and CDR2 YSLEER. CDR3 sequence (DNA): TGCGCCAGCAGCCAGGCGACAGGGGAGACCTATGGCTACACCTTC. Its protein is CASSQATGETYGYTF.

V gene TRBV9 combines with J gene TRBJ1-1, with 7 bases that match TRBD1. Trimming removed 0 bases from V and 2 bases from J; junction bases left unmatched: 4. This CDR3 contains 15 residues. Germline V gene data show CDR1 as SGDLS and CDR2 as YYNGEE. CDR3 residues: CASSVGDSSNTEAFF. The CDR3 nucleotides read TGTGCCAGCAGCGTAGGGGACAGCTCCAACACTGAAGCTTTCTTT.

The gene calls are TRBV5-4 and TRBJ1-4, with D possibly matching TRBD1 (6 bases). Germline assignment: CDR1 SGHNT and CDR2 YYREEE (reference sequence). The CDR3 runs to 16 residues. Trimming took 0 bases from V and 1 from J, leaving 10 bases between them. The CDR3 sequence: CASSLDLQGTNEKLFF. CDR3 in DNA: TGTGCCAGCAGCTTGGACCTACAGGGAACTAATGAAAAACTGTTTTTT.

The chain employs TRBV5-1 and TRBJ2-3; 8 nucleotides match TRBD2. The CDR3 consists of 16 residues. J gave up 7 bases and V 0 bases, and 10 bases lay outside the gene matches. In germline, CDR1 is SGHRS, CDR2 YFSETQ. CDR3 protein: CASSLDSGKLPYTQYF. In DNA, the CDR3 is TGCGCCAGCAGCTTGGATAGCGGGAAGCTTCCCTATACGCAGTATTTT.